This is a list of T cell receptor beta chains from one sample in a study of T-cell memory formation after mild COVID-19. TCRdb re-analysed the 5' RACE reads in MiXCR, keeping a single row per CDR3 protein. This table holds hundreds of thousands of distinct CDR3 sequences, about a sixth found once. The source material was PBMCs or a T cell subset sorted from them (not recorded which). The receptors were gathered from an adult woman who had mild COVID-19 (a few samples of this study predate the infection). Cell type and time point are not known. Each CDR3 is given with its conserved first and last residue. Fields, in order: D gene, clone size, V gene, J gene, CDR3 protein, CDR3 DNA. A D gene is named only where the DNA matches it firmly. The size entry is marked missing in some rows and otherwise reads once, few, many or a size class.

>NA|few|TRBV3-1|TRBJ2-1
CASSQEVGAPAREFF
TGTGCCAGCAGCCAAGAGGTAGGGGCGCCCGCAAGAGAATTCTTC
>TRBD2|few|TRBV5-1|TRBJ2-7
CASRSTSGGLYEQYF
TGCGCCAGCAGATCCACTAGCGGGGGCCTCTACGAGCAGTACTTC
>NA|NA|TRBV21-1|TRBJ2-1
CASSKWDFYSYNEQFF
TGTGCCAGCAGCAAATGGGACTTCTACTCCTACAATGAGCAGTTCTTC
>NA|once|TRBV4-1|TRBJ1-2
CASSQPEGTPRDYGYTF
TGCGCCAGCAGCCAACCGGAAGGGACACCCAGGGACTATGGCTACACCTTC
>NA|NA|TRBV30|TRBJ1-1
CAWSLETENTEAFF
TGTGCCTGGAGTTTAGAGACCGAGAACACTGAAGCTTTCTTT
>TRBD1|NA|TRBV24-1|TRBJ2-1
CATSDPGWTGGYNEQFF
TGTGCCACCAGTGATCCCGGTTGGACAGGGGGCTACAATGAGCAGTTCTTC
>NA|many|TRBV5-1|TRBJ2-1
CASSSPPGTDASNEQFF
TGCGCCAGCAGCTCACCGCCCGGGACCGACGCCTCTAATGAGCAGTTCTTC
>NA|few|TRBV10-3|TRBJ2-1
CAISESSSGTRRGPYNELFF
TGTGCCATCAGTGAGTCCTCTAGCGGTACCAGGCGGGGGCCCTACAATGAGCTGTTCTTC
>TRBD1|NA|TRBV4-1|TRBJ1-6
CASSPTGTGDSPLHF
TGCGCCAGCAGCCCAACCGGGACAGGGGATTCACCCCTCCACTTT
>NA|NA|TRBV25-1|TRBJ2-1
CASSEYKYAYNEQFF
TGTGCCAGCAGTGAATATAAGTATGCCTACAATGAGCAGTTCTTC
>TRBD1|few|TRBV4-1|TRBJ1-5
CASSHNRGSNQPQHF
TGCGCCAGCAGCCACAACAGGGGTAGCAATCAGCCCCAGCATTTT
>TRBD1|NA|TRBV12-3/TRBV12-4|TRBJ1-4
CASSPRGRPNEKLFF
TGTGCCAGCAGTCCCAGGGGGCGGCCTAATGAAAAACTGTTTTTT
>TRBD1|many|TRBV5-1|TRBJ2-2
CASRLTGYTGELFF
TGCGCCAGCAGACTGACAGGGTACACCGGGGAGCTGTTTTTT
>TRBD1|NA|TRBV7-2|TRBJ1-2
CASSPGGSGGGYTF
TGTGCCAGCAGCCCAGGGGGGAGTGGAGGTGGCTACACCTTC
>NA|NA|TRBV6-1|TRBJ2-5
CASSEGLGETQYF
TGTGCCAGCAGTGAAGGGTTGGGGGAGACCCAGTACTTC
>TRBD1|NA|TRBV20-1|TRBJ1-2
CSASKDRNYGYTF
TGCAGTGCTTCCAAGGACAGGAACTATGGCTACACCTTC
>NA|few|TRBV7-2|TRBJ2-3
CASSLDGGAPTDTQYF
TGTGCCAGCAGCTTAGATGGGGGGGCCCCCACAGATACGCAGTATTTT
>TRBD1|many|TRBV12-5|TRBJ1-1
CASGLARGTEAFF
TGTGCTAGTGGTTTGGCCAGGGGGACTGAAGCTTTCTTT
>TRBD1|few|TRBV5-1|TRBJ2-1
CASSLGPGGSYNEQFF
TGCGCCAGCAGCTTGGGTCCAGGGGGCTCCTACAATGAGCAGTTCTTC
>NA|NA|TRBV25-1|TRBJ2-7
CASSDPSGAYEQYF
TGTGCCAGCAGTGACCCATCGGGGGCCTACGAGCAGTACTTC
>TRBD1|many|TRBV7-2|TRBJ1-1
CASSYPRGKDTEAFF
TGTGCCAGCAGCTACCCCAGGGGGAAGGACACTGAAGCTTTCTTT
>NA|NA|TRBV19|TRBJ1-1
CASSIAGSGTEAFF
TGTGCCAGTAGTATAGCAGGGAGCGGCACTGAAGCTTTCTTT
>NA|few|TRBV12-3/TRBV12-4|TRBJ1-4
CASRDRGNEKLFF
TGTGCCAGCCGGGACCGGGGTAATGAAAAACTGTTTTTT
>NA|NA|TRBV7-9|TRBJ1-3
CASSLTRGIAGNTIYF
TGTGCCAGCAGCCTAACGCGGGGGATCGCTGGAAACACCATATATTTT
>NA|few|TRBV6-2/TRBV6-3|TRBJ1-5
CASSYGKGGKHF
TGTGCCAGCAGTTACGGAAAGGGCGGTAAGCATTTT
>TRBD2|few|TRBV5-5|TRBJ2-7
CASSLTGLAAYYEQYF
TGTGCCAGCAGCTTGACGGGACTAGCCGCATACTACGAGCAGTACTTC